Listed below are T cell receptor beta chains from one sample, sequenced in a study of blood T cells in healthy people across ages. TCRdb used MiXCR to reprocess the 5' RACE reads, holding one entry per CDR3 protein. The profile shows over 1.5 million distinct CDR3 sequences, roughly 50% of them singletons. Sequences were obtained from blood. The source of these receptors is a middle-aged woman in good health. CDR3s include the opening cysteine and the closing phenylalanine or tryptophan. D genes are given only for firm matches. Part of the rows lack a size; the others show once, few, many or a class for expanded clones.

clone_size	j_call	v_call	d_call	cdr3_aa	cdr3_nt
NA	TRBJ2-2	TRBV11-2	NA	CASSLERSGELFF	TGTGCCAGCAGCTTAGAACGGTCCGGGGAGCTGTTTTTT
NA	TRBJ1-5	TRBV11-1	NA	CASSLANGQPQHF	TGTGCCAGCAGCTTAGCGAATGGTCAGCCCCAGCATTTT
NA	TRBJ2-3	TRBV6-2/TRBV6-3	NA	CASSYSKARGDRTDTQYF	TGTGCCAGCAGTTACTCGAAGGCAAGAGGGGACCGCACAGATACGCAGTATTTT
NA	TRBJ2-5	TRBV9	NA	CASSVDGGQETQYF	TGTGCCAGCAGCGTAGACGGGGGCCAAGAGACCCAGTACTTC
NA	TRBJ2-7	TRBV5-6	NA	CASSSVRDSYEQYF	TGTGCCAGCAGCTCGGTCAGGGATTCCTACGAGCAGTACTTC
few	TRBJ2-5	TRBV6-1	TRBD2	CASSLTSGGQQYF	TGTGCCAGCAGCCTCACTAGCGGGGGACAGCAGTACTTC
NA	TRBJ2-3	TRBV6-5	TRBD2	CASSYSRGAGGRADTQYF	TGTGCCAGCAGTTACTCGAGAGGAGCGGGGGGCCGCGCAGATACGCAGTATTTT
NA	TRBJ1-1	TRBV6-6	NA	CASSYPTGQLNTEAFF	TGTGCCAGCAGTTACCCGACCGGACAGTTGAACACTGAAGCTTTCTTT
NA	TRBJ1-1	TRBV6-5	TRBD1	CASSGQEGLGTEAFF	TGTGCCAGCAGCGGACAGGAGGGGTTGGGGACTGAAGCTTTCTTT
few	TRBJ2-5	TRBV10-3	NA	CAISISEGGPPETQYF	TGTGCCATCAGTATTTCGGAGGGGGGGCCGCCAGAGACCCAGTACTTC
NA	TRBJ1-3	TRBV7-2	TRBD1	CASSPGTVPDTIYF	TGTGCCAGCAGCCCAGGGACAGTCCCGGACACCATATATTTT
many	TRBJ2-1	TRBV7-9	TRBD1	CASSLKTGGEVDNEQFF	TGTGCCAGCAGCCTAAAGACAGGGGGCGAAGTAGACAATGAGCAGTTCTTC
NA	TRBJ2-7	TRBV29-1	TRBD2	CSVSWGGSSYEQYF	TGCAGCGTTTCTTGGGGGGGTAGCTCCTACGAGCAGTACTTC
NA	TRBJ1-1	TRBV29-1	NA	CSAESRAEAFF	TGCAGCGCTGAGTCCAGGGCTGAAGCTTTCTTT
few	TRBJ2-3	TRBV6-6	TRBD2	CASASGGPTDTQYF	TGTGCCAGTGCTAGCGGGGGGCCCACAGATACGCAGTATTTT
NA	TRBJ2-3	TRBV10-3	NA	CAISDVDRSTDTQYF	TGTGCCATCAGTGATGTGGACAGAAGCACAGATACGCAGTATTTT
few	TRBJ2-1	TRBV4-3	TRBD2	CASSQDRRTSKIRLYNEQFF	TGCGCCAGCAGCCAAGATCGAAGGACTAGCAAGATCAGATTATACAATGAGCAGTTCTTC
NA	TRBJ1-5	TRBV6-1	NA	CASSGQRIGGYSNQPQHF	TGTGCCAGCAGTGGACAGCGGATAGGAGGGTATAGCAATCAGCCCCAGCATTTT
NA	TRBJ2-7	TRBV13	NA	CASSSAGVHEQYF	TGTGCCAGCAGCTCTGCTGGGGTCCACGAGCAGTACTTC
NA	TRBJ2-3	TRBV20-1	NA	CSARGPGTRRDTQYF	TGCAGTGCTAGGGGACCCGGGACCCGACGAGATACGCAGTATTTT
NA	TRBJ1-4	TRBV6-1	NA	CASRLAPVEKLFF	TGTGCCAGCAGACTCGCCCCGGTTGAAAAACTGTTTTTT
NA	TRBJ2-3	TRBV9	TRBD1	CASSAETGSKWGSTDTQYF	TGTGCCAGCAGCGCTGAGACAGGGTCGAAATGGGGTAGCACAGATACGCAGTATTTT
NA	TRBJ1-5	TRBV10-3	NA	CAISEDRVQPQHF	TGTGCCATCAGTGAGGATAGGGTCCAGCCCCAGCATTTT
many	TRBJ1-2	TRBV11-1	NA	CASSERGDTNYGYTF	TGTGCCAGCAGCGAACGGGGGGACACAAACTATGGCTACACCTTC
few	TRBJ1-6	TRBV27	NA	CASSLYSSYNSPLHF	TGTGCCAGCAGTTTATATAGCTCCTATAATTCACCCCTCCACTTT
once	TRBJ2-7	TRBV28	TRBD1	CASSRQGEVAYEQYF	TGTGCCAGCAGTCGACAGGGAGAGGTGGCCTACGAGCAGTACTTC
NA	TRBJ2-5	TRBV11-2	NA	CASSWGDETQYF	TGTGCCAGCAGCTGGGGGGATGAGACCCAGTACTTC
few	TRBJ2-5	TRBV12-3/TRBV12-4	TRBD2	CASSVRLAGPQETQYF	TGTGCCAGCAGTGTCCGACTAGCGGGGCCCCAAGAGACCCAGTACTTC
few	TRBJ2-6	TRBV25-1	NA	CAGYSGANVLTF	TGTGCCGGATACTCTGGGGCCAACGTCCTGACTTTC
NA	TRBJ2-5	TRBV9	TRBD2	CASSPAGRGGETQYF	TGTGCCAGCAGCCCGGCGGGTCGGGGGGGAGAGACCCAGTACTTC
NA	TRBJ2-1	TRBV12-3/TRBV12-4	TRBD2	CASSPGTSGGDNEQFF	TGTGCCAGCAGCCCCGGGACTAGCGGGGGGGACAATGAGCAGTTCTTC
once	TRBJ2-7	TRBV7-9	NA	CASSLGTKPYEQYF	TGTGCCAGCAGCTTAGGGACTAAACCCTACGAGCAGTACTTC
NA	TRBJ2-5	TRBV27	TRBD1	CASKLVTGGMETQYF	TGTGCCAGCAAACTCGTTACAGGGGGCATGGAGACCCAGTACTTC
few	TRBJ2-4	TRBV9	TRBD2	CASSAGGGVLAKNIQYF	TGTGCCAGCAGCGCCGGGGGGGGAGTACTAGCCAAAAACATTCAGTACTTC
NA	TRBJ2-5	TRBV7-2	NA	CASSLRLGGRETQYF	TGTGCCAGCAGCTTACGTTTAGGGGGACGAGAGACCCAGTACTTC
NA	TRBJ2-3	TRBV7-2	NA	CASSLGRGVGTDTQYF	TGTGCCAGCAGCTTAGGACGAGGGGTGGGCACAGATACGCAGTATTTT
few	TRBJ2-7	TRBV10-1	NA	CASSEAGQNEQYF	TGCGCCAGCAGTGAGGCAGGTCAAAACGAGCAGTACTTC
NA	TRBJ1-5	TRBV12-3/TRBV12-4	NA	CASSFSLTPQHF	TGTGCCAGCAGTTTCTCCCTTACGCCCCAGCATTTT
NA	TRBJ2-7	TRBV5-5	NA	CASSPQGEDYEQYF	TGTGCCAGCAGCCCCCAGGGAGAGGACTACGAGCAGTACTTC
few	TRBJ2-5	TRBV7-9	NA	CASSSKTRETQYF	TGTGCCAGCAGCTCCAAGACGAGAGAGACCCAGTACTTC
many	TRBJ2-4	TRBV6-5	NA	CASSSRDPKNIQYF	TGTGCCAGCAGTAGTAGGGACCCCAAAAACATTCAGTACTTC
NA	TRBJ2-7	TRBV3-1	NA	CASSQVRYSYEQYF	TGTGCCAGCAGCCAAGTTCGGTATTCCTACGAGCAGTACTTC
NA	TRBJ2-3	TRBV29-1	NA	CSVVQGGPTDTQYF	TGCAGCGTTGTCCAGGGAGGACCCACAGATACGCAGTATTTT
many	TRBJ2-7	TRBV29-1	NA	CSVVLGEQYF	TGCAGCGTGGTACTAGGGGAGCAGTACTTC
NA	TRBJ2-3	TRBV14	NA	CASSQARGTLGTDTQYF	TGCGCCAGCAGCCAAGCCAGGGGTACCCTAGGCACAGATACGCAGTATTTT
NA	TRBJ2-1	TRBV20-1	NA	CSARDILGHWKPNEQFF	TGCAGTGCTAGAGATATTCTGGGGCACTGGAAACCCAATGAGCAGTTCTTC
NA	TRBJ2-5	TRBV12-5	TRBD2	CASGSSGEETQYF	TGTGCTAGTGGCTCTAGCGGTGAAGAGACCCAGTACTTC
NA	TRBJ2-5	TRBV4-1	NA	CASSQDLGGISQETQYF	TGCGCCAGCAGCCAAGATCTGGGGGGCATCTCCCAAGAGACCCAGTACTTC
NA	TRBJ2-4	TRBV5-1	NA	CASSREGEDIQYF	TGCGCCAGCAGTCGAGAGGGGGAGGACATTCAGTACTTC
NA	TRBJ2-7	TRBV11-1	NA	CASSLGDGKEQYF	TGTGCCAGCAGCTTAGGAGATGGGAAGGAGCAGTACTTC
NA	TRBJ2-5	TRBV11-2	NA	CASSFAEQTQYF	TGTGCCAGCAGCTTTGCGGAGCAGACCCAGTACTTC
NA	TRBJ2-1	TRBV5-1	TRBD1	CASSPGTGVGEQFF	TGCGCCAGCAGCCCCGGGACAGGGGTGGGCGAGCAGTTCTTC
NA	TRBJ2-3	TRBV20-1	TRBD2	CSARETSAQDTQYF	TGCAGTGCCCGGGAGACTAGCGCGCAGGATACGCAGTATTTT
few	TRBJ2-3	TRBV7-9	TRBD1	CASSPRDRAATDTQYF	TGTGCCAGCAGTCCCCGGGACAGGGCGGCCACAGATACGCAGTATTTT